This T cell receptor (beta chain) was obtained from a study of T cells in Graves' hyperthyroidism and ophthalmopathy. Study information: Initial diagnosis, before any treatment, was when peripheral blood was collected.

The investigators amplified TCR beta CDR3 regions from RNA transcripts. TCR CDR3 underwent first-round RT-PCR with the HTBI primer set. One entry per CDR3 protein results from TCRdb running MiXCR on the multiplex PCR reads. The sample includes more than 300,000 distinct CDR3 sequences, about 18% of them seen just once. Blood was drawn at first hyperthyroidism diagnosis, before any ophthalmopathy symptoms. In germline, CDR1 is SGHTA, CDR2 FQGNSA. This CDR3 is built from 14 residues. V dropped 4 bases and J dropped 14; count of bases not matched to a gene: 10. This clonotype came up a few times. Its antigen remains unidentified. Regarding the study as a whole: Blood also held most thyroid clonotypes expanded beyond 0.001.

This TCR was recovered from a woman aged 25-40 years with Graves' hyperthyroidism that later progressed to Graves' ophthalmopathy. This chain links TRBV7-2 with TRBJ1-6; 8 bases match TRBD1. The specimen was blood. The CDR3 protein is CASSSDRGFGSLHF. The CDR3, as DNA: TGTGCCAGCAGCTCCGACAGGGGTTTTGGGTCCCTCCACTTT.